The 30 T cell receptor beta chains below all came from one sample that was sequenced in a study of T cell responses to AZD1222 COVID-19 vaccine (dated by TCRdb to the early 2020s). Library preparation used the immunoSEQ multiplex PCR assay. This is the immuneACCESS table as TCRdb keeps it, with only in-frame sequences that have V and J called. A part of the clones is gone; compared with another copy, unresolved V genes explain less than half, and the rest is unexplained. The sample records 85,000 to 130,000 clones, 90% of which are singletons. The top ten hold around 7.6% of the sample. The time point label, as the study defines it: about 28 days (+/-7) after the second vaccine dose. Sample: peripheral blood, taken 28 days after the second AZD1222 dose. These receptors were collected from an adult who received the AZD1222 COVID-19 vaccine.

The chain links TRBV4-1 to TRBJ2-3, with 8 bases lining up with TRBD2. Trimming took 1 base from V and 4 from J; bases not matched to a gene: 13. The length of the CDR3 is 18 residues. CDR1 is MGHRA and CDR2 is YSYEKL in the germline V gene. The CDR3 here is CASSQGQAKRGSADTQYF. The CDR3 DNA reads as TGCGCCAGCAGCCAAGGTCAGGCTAAGCGGGGGTCCGCAGATACGCAGTATTTT.

The chain employs TRBV12-3 or TRBV12-4 and TRBJ2-7; 9 positions match TRBD1. This CDR3 is built from 13 residues. V trimming: 8 bases; J trimming: 5 bases; junction bases outside the gene matches: 7. In nucleotides, the CDR3 is TGTGCCAGCGAGGGGACAGGGTCTGACGAGCAGTACTTC. It encodes CASEGTGSDEQYF.

This clone appeared once. The chain joins TRBV9 to TRBJ1-2, with 9 bases that match TRBD1. The CDR3 sequence is 14 residues long. The germline V gene encodes CDR1 SGDLS and CDR2 YYNGEE. V gave up 3 bases and J gave up 0 bases; unmatched junction bases: 0. CDR3: CASSGDRANYGYTF. As DNA, the CDR3 is TGTGCCAGCAGCGGGGACAGGGCTAACTATGGCTACACCTTC.

The chain couples TRBV7-8 to TRBJ1-5; D is unresolved. V shed 1 base and J shed 3 bases, with 10 bases lying between them. Germline CDR1 and CDR2: SGHVS and FQNEAQ. The CDR3 spans 15 residues. The CDR3 protein is CASSLGAGLNQPQHF. CDR3 nucleotide sequence: TGTGCCAGCAGCTTAGGGGCAGGCCTCAATCAGCCCCAGCATTTT.

J is TRBJ2-1 and V is TRBV11-3; 8 bases match TRBD2. Trimming took 1 base from V and 2 from J; bases not matched to a gene: 7. Germline CDR1 is SGHNT and CDR2 is YENEEA. This CDR3 comprises 17 residues. The CDR3 DNA is TGTGCCAGCAGCTTAGGGGTAGCGGGGTCCACCTACAATGAGCAGTTCTTC. Protein sequence: CASSLGVAGSTYNEQFF. Complete variable domain (other parts from reference TRBV11-3 and TRBJ2-1): EAGVVQSPRYKIIEKKQPVAFWCNPISGHNTLYWYLQNLGQGPELLIRYENEEAVDDSQLPKDRFSAERLKGVDSTLKIQPAELGDSAVYLCASSLGVAGSTYNEQFFGPGTRLTVL.

The rearrangement links TRBV6-2 or TRBV6-3 to TRBJ1-4; possible D gene TRBD1, 5 bases. This CDR3 has 13 amino acids. Germline CDR1 MNHEY, CDR2 SVGEGT. The germline V and J ends were trimmed by 2 bases and 7 bases, with 8 bases remaining between them. In DNA form, the CDR3 reads TGTGCCAGCAGTTACCCGGGGGGTGAAAAACTGTTTTTT. It is translated as CASSYPGGEKLFF.

The chain joins TRBV7-9 to TRBJ2-5, with a possible D match to TRBD1 (5 bases). CDR3 size: 14 residues. Germline V CDR1 and CDR2: SEHNR, FQNEAQ (reference sequence). V was cut by 5 bases and J by 5 bases, with 15 bases left in between. The CDR3 region has the DNA TGTGCCAGCAGCGATACAGGCTCTAGTGAGACCCAGTACTTC. This codes for CASSDTGSSETQYF.

The rearrangement links TRBV9 to TRBJ1-6; 7 bases are shared with TRBD1. Germline V gene data show CDR1 as SGDLS and CDR2 as YYNGEE. V lost 3 bases, J lost 4 bases, and 10 bases stayed unmatched. The CDR3 has 17 amino acids. CDR3 nucleotides: TGTGCCAGCAGCGCAGGAGGGGGCACATCGTATAATTCACCCCTCCACTTT. It is translated as CASSAGGGTSYNSPLHF.

The chain has TRBV6-2 or TRBV6-3 and TRBJ2-7; 7 bases agree with TRBD1. CDR3 length: 15 residues. The V gene end was trimmed by 0 bases and the J gene end by 5 bases; junction bases not matched to a gene: 7. Germline V gives CDR1 MNHEY, CDR2 SVGEGT. The CDR3, as DNA: TGTGCCAGCAGTTACTCGAAGACAGGGTTAGACGAGCAGTACTTC. This codes for CASSYSKTGLDEQYF.

The genes are TRBV5-4 and TRBJ2-7; D gene ambiguous. The germline V gene has CDR1 SGHNT and CDR2 YYREEE (reference sequence). This CDR3 is built from 13 residues. The V end was cut by 0 bases, the J end by 3 bases, with 7 bases between. The CDR3 reads CASSLGLFYEQYF. DNA of the CDR3: TGTGCCAGCAGCTTGGGCCTGTTCTACGAGCAGTACTTC.

The chain joins TRBV5-1 to TRBJ1-2, with 9 positions matching TRBD1. Per the germline V gene, CDR1 is SGHRS and CDR2 is YFSETQ. The V gene end was trimmed by 3 bases and the J gene end by 6 bases; junction bases not matched to a gene: 9. This CDR3 spans 15 amino acids. This CDR3 reads CASSSPGTGMNGYTF. CDR3 nucleotides: TGCGCCAGCAGCTCACCCGGGACAGGGATGAATGGCTACACCTTC.

This clone was seen once. CDR3 coding DNA: TGTGCCAGCAGCCAAGGGAATCCGGCGGAAAAACTGTTTTTT. It codes for CASSQGNPAEKLFF. V usage is TRBV3-1 (or the pseudogene TRBV3-2) and J usage is TRBJ1-4; D is unresolved. The CDR3 is made up of 14 amino acids. Germline loops: CDR1 LGHDT, CDR2 YNNKEL (reference sequence). The V end was cut by 1 base, the J end by 8 bases, with 11 bases between.

The table lists this clone with a count of one. The gene calls are TRBV6-2 or TRBV6-3 and TRBJ1-5; no reliable D call. Germline assignment: CDR1 MNHEY and CDR2 SVGEGT. The CDR3 runs to 10 residues. V lost 6 bases and J lost 11, with 8 bases in between. DNA of the CDR3: TGTGCCAGCAGCCCGTTGGCCCAGCATTTT. Protein product: CASSPLAQHF.

The rearrangement uses TRBV5-1 and TRBJ2-1; TRBD1 matches at 7 bases. Germline CDR1 is SGHRS and CDR2 is YFSETQ. CDR3 length: 15 amino acids. J gave up 6 bases and V 0 bases, and 6 bases lay outside the gene matches. The CDR3 loop is CASSLGDSRTNEQFF. The CDR3 DNA sequence: TGCGCCAGCAGCTTGGGGGACAGTCGAACCAATGAGCAGTTCTTC.

The chain is built from TRBV7-2 and TRBJ1-2; 8 positions match TRBD1. V trimming: 5 bases; J trimming: 4 bases; junction bases outside the gene matches: 6. The germline V gene has CDR1 SGHTA and CDR2 FQGNSA. The CDR3 totals 14 residues. The CDR3 region has the DNA TGTGCCAGCAGCAAAGGGGACAGGCTCTATGGCTACACCTTC. Residues: CASSKGDRLYGYTF.

The chain is built from TRBV7-2 and TRBJ2-7, with D possibly matching TRBD1 (6 bases). The CDR3 is 15 amino acids. Germline lookup yields CDR1 SGHTA and CDR2 FQGNSA. Trimming took 4 bases from V and 4 from J, leaving 17 bases between them. The CDR3 protein is CASSSQGTVSYEQYF. For the CDR3, the DNA is TGTGCCAGCAGCTCACAGGGCACAGTCTCATACGAGCAGTACTTC.

The V and J genes are TRBV9 and TRBJ2-2, with D possibly being TRBD2 (5 bases). The V gene's germline CDR1 is SGDLS and CDR2 YYNGEE. Trimming pared 2 bases from V and 5 bases from J, leaving 13 bases between. This CDR3 has 15 residues. CDR3 residues: CASSVGLAGTGELFF. CDR3 DNA: TGTGCCAGCAGCGTTGGCCTAGCTGGTACCGGGGAGCTGTTTTTT.

For this clone: The sample carries other DNA sequences with the same CDR3. The rearrangement links TRBV6-5 to TRBJ1-2; 8 nucleotides match TRBD1. The V gene's germline CDR1 is MNHEY and CDR2 SVGAGI. This CDR3 is 11 amino acids long. J gave up 7 bases and V 6 bases, and 1 base lay outside the gene matches. The CDR3 region has the DNA TGTGCCAGCAGACAGGGGGGTGGCTACACCTTC. Amino acid sequence: CASRQGGGYTF.

The V call is TRBV29-1, the J call TRBJ1-5; a weak D match, TRBD1 (5 bases). The length of the CDR3 is 13 residues. V lost 4 bases and J lost 9, with 16 bases in between. The germline V gene has CDR1 SQVTM and CDR2 ANQGSEA. The CDR3 loop reads CSVASGGPRPQHF. The DNA for the CDR3 is TGCAGCGTTGCTTCCGGGGGTCCCCGGCCCCAGCATTTT.

The V gene is TRBV11-1, the J gene TRBJ1-4; D is uncertain. Germline V gene sequence: CDR1 SGHAT, CDR2 FQDESV (reference sequence). The ends were cut back, 5 bases at V and 6 bases at J, with 10 bases in the middle. The CDR3 is 13 residues long. CDR3 DNA: TGTGCCAGCAGCCCGTCCACGTATGAAAAACTGTTTTTT. It codes for CASSPSTYEKLFF.

V and J are TRBV28 and TRBJ2-7; D is possibly TRBD1 (6 bases). Germline V gene lookup returns CDR1 MDHEN and CDR2 SYDVKM. Trimming shortened V by 8 bases and J by 5 bases, and 13 bases separated the two germline ends. The CDR3 runs to 12 residues. In nucleotides, the CDR3 is TGTGCCAGCTGGGCAGGGGAACACGAGCAGTACTTC. Translated: CASWAGEHEQYF.

The V and J genes are TRBV5-4 and TRBJ1-1, with 7 bases aligning to TRBD1. Germline assignment: CDR1 SGHNT and CDR2 YYREEE (reference sequence). V lost 5 bases to trimming and J lost 6 bases; unmatched junction nucleotides: 7. There are 13 residues in the CDR3. This CDR3 reads CASSQTGVSEAFF. As DNA, the CDR3 is TGTGCCAGCAGTCAAACAGGGGTGTCTGAAGCTTTCTTT.

This sequence joins TRBV19 and TRBJ1-3; unclear D gene. V was shortened by 3 bases and J by 0 bases, with 6 bases between the two germline ends. The CDR3 consists of 14 residues. Germline values: CDR1 LNHDA, CDR2 SQIVND (reference sequence). This CDR3 is CASSMSGSGNTIYF. Written as DNA, the CDR3 is TGTGCCAGTAGTATGAGCGGCTCTGGAAACACCATATATTTT.

This rearrangement joins TRBV9 to TRBJ2-1; 10 bases agree with TRBD2. Germline CDR1 reads SGDLS; CDR2 reads YYNGEE. This CDR3 is built from 16 residues. V was pared by 0 bases and J by 9 bases, with 9 bases of the junction left unmatched. CDR3 bases: TGTGCCAGCAGCGTAGTGGCTAGCGGGGGCGAAGCTGAGCAGTTCTTC. Protein sequence: CASSVVASGGEAEQFF.

This chain links TRBV6-4 with TRBJ2-7; D gene uncertain. The CDR3 totals 12 residues. The V gene lost 2 bases and the J gene lost 6 bases, with 8 bases spanning the gap. CDR1 is MRHNA, CDR2 SNTAGT, per germline. The CDR3 here is CASSDVFGEQYF. The CDR3 region has the DNA TGTGCCAGCAGTGACGTTTTCGGCGAGCAGTACTTC.

The V and J genes are TRBV6-5 and TRBJ2-7; tentatively, D is TRBD2 (5 bases). CDR3 length equals 11 residues. Germline values: CDR1 MNHEY, CDR2 SVGAGI. The CDR3 nucleotides read TGTGCATCGGGAAGCTCCTACGAGCAGTACTTC. Its protein is CASGSSYEQYF.

The gene calls are TRBV18 and TRBJ2-7; TRBD2 matches at 8 bases. Germline CDR1 is KGHSH and CDR2 is LQKENI. The ends lost 2 bases at V and 5 bases at J; junction bases unmatched: 11. The CDR3 loop spans 16 amino acids. The CDR3 nucleotides read TGTGCCAGCTCACCAGGAGGAAGCGGGGGAATCAACGAGCAGTACTTC. It translates to CASSPGGSGGINEQYF.

This chain links TRBV6-4 with TRBJ2-3, with D perhaps TRBD2 (6 bases). Trimming pared 2 bases from V and 0 bases from J, leaving 6 bases between. Germline values: CDR1 MRHNA, CDR2 SNTAGT. The CDR3 consists of 14 residues. In DNA form, the CDR3 reads TGTGCCAGCAGTGACGGGACTAGCACAGATACGCAGTATTTT. Its protein is CASSDGTSTDTQYF.

V gene TRBV11-2 combines with J gene TRBJ2-4; the D call may be TRBD1 or TRBD2 (6 bases each). Germline V lookup: CDR1 SGHAT, CDR2 FQNNGV. The CDR3 runs to 13 residues. The germline V and J ends were trimmed by 9 bases and 7 bases, with 16 bases remaining between them. This CDR3 is CASRKGGKNIQYF. The CDR3 DNA follows: TGTGCCAGTCGGAAGGGGGGTAAGAACATTCAGTACTTC. The full variable domain, in which reference TRBV11-2 and TRBJ2-4 provide the parts outside the CDR3, is EAGVAQSPRYKIIEKRQSVAFWCNPISGHATLYWYQQILGQGPKLLIQFQNNGVVDDSQLPKDRFSAERLKGVDSTLKIQPAKLEDSAVYLCASRKGGKNIQYFGAGTRLSVL.

This chain joins TRBV7-6 and TRBJ2-5; 8 bases fit TRBD2. The germline gives CDR1 SGHVS, CDR2 FNYEAQ. V gave up 1 base and J gave up 4 bases; unmatched junction bases: 2. This CDR3 has 14 amino acids. In nucleotides, the CDR3 is TGTGCCAGCAGCTTAGGCGGGGGGCCAGAGACCCAGTACTTC. Translating gives CASSLGGGPETQYF.